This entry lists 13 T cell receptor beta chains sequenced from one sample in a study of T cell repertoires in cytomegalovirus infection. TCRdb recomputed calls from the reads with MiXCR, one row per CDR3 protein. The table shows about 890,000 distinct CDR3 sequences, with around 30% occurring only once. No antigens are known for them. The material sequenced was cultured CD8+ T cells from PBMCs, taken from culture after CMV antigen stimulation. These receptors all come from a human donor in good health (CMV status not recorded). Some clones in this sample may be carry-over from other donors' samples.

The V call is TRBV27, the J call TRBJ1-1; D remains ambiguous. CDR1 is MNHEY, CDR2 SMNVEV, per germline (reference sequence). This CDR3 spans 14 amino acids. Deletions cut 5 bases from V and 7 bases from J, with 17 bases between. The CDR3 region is CASSPNLVLLEAFF. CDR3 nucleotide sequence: TGTGCCAGCAGTCCCAATCTCGTCCTACTTGAAGCTTTCTTT.

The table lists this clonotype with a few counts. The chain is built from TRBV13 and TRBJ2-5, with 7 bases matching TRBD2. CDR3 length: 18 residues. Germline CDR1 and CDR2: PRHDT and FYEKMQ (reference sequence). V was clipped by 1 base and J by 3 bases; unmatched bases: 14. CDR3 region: CASSLVSRGSATKETQYF. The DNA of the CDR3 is TGTGCCAGCAGCTTAGTCTCGCGGGGGAGCGCTACTAAAGAGACCCAGTACTTC.

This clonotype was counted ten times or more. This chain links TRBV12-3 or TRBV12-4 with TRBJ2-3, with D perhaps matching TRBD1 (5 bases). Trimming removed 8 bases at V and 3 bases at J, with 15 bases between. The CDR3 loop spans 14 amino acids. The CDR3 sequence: CASAKTDFTDTQYF. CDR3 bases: TGTGCCAGCGCGAAGACAGACTTTACAGATACGCAGTATTTT.

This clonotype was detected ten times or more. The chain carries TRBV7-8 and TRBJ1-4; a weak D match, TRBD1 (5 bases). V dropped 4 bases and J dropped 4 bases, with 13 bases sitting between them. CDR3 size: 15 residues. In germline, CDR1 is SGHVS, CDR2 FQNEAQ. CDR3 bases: TGTGCCAGCAGCTGGACCGGGGGTTATAATGAAAAACTGTTTTTT. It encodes CASSWTGGYNEKLFF.

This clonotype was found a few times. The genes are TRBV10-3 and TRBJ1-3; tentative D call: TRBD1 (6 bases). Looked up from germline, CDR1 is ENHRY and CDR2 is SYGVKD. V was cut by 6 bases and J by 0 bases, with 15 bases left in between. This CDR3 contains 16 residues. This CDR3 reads CAISSDGQPSGNTIYF. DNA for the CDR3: TGTGCCATCAGCTCGGATGGACAGCCCTCTGGAAACACCATATATTTT.

The CDR3 loop reads CASSPGQGRGETQYF. DNA of the CDR3: TGTGCCAGCAGTCCAGGACAGGGGAGAGGCGAGACCCAGTACTTC. The chain uses TRBV6-5 and TRBJ2-5, with 9 bases fitting TRBD1. This CDR3 has 15 residues. Losses at the gene ends were 5 bases for V and 5 bases for J; bases not matched to a gene: 9. Germline V gene sequence: CDR1 MNHEY, CDR2 SVGAGI.

The CDR3 region is CATSKTGHPNTGELFF. Written as DNA, the CDR3 is TGTGCCACCAGCAAAACGGGACATCCGAACACCGGGGAGCTGTTTTTT. The V and J genes are TRBV15 and TRBJ2-2, with D tentatively TRBD1 (6 bases). The CDR3 is made up of 16 amino acids. V was shortened by 4 bases and J by 0 bases, with 12 bases between the two germline ends. The germline V gene encodes CDR1 LNHNV and CDR2 YYDKDF (reference sequence).

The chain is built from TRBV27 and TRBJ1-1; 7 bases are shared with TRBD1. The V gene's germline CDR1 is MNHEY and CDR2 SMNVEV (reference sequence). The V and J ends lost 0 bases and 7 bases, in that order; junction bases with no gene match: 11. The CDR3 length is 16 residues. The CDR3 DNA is TGTGCCAGCAGTTTATCTCAAGGGGACAGATCCAATGAAGCTTTCTTT. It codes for CASSLSQGDRSNEAFF.

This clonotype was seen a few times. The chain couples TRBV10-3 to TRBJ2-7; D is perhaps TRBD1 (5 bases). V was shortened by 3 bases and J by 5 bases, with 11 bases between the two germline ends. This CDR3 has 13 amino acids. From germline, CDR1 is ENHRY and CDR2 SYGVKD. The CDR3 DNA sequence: TGTGCCATCAGTGACGCAGGGCGCGACGAGCAGTACGTC. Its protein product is CAISDAGRDEQYV.

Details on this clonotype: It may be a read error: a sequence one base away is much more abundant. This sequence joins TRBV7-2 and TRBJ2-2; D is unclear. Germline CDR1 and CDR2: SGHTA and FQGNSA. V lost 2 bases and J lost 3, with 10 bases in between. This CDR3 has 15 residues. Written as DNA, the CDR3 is TGTGCCAGCAGCTTAAACCACCACGACACCGGGGAGCTGTTTTTT. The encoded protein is CASSLNHHDTGELFF.

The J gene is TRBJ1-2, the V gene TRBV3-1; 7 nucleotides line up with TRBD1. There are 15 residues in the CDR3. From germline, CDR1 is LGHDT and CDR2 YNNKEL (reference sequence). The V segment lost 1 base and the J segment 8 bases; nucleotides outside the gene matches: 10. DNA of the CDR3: TGTGCCAGCAGCCAAGGGGACAGACCGTTCGAGGGCTACACCTTC. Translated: CASSQGDRPFEGYTF.

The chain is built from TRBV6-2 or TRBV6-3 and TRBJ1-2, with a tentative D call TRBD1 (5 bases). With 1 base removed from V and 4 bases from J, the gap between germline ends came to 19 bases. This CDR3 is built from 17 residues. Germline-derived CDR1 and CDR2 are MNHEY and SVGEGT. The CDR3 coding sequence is TGTGCCAGCAGTTACTTTGGGGACCCGCTCGATGGCTATGGCTACACCTTC. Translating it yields CASSYFGDPLDGYGYTF.

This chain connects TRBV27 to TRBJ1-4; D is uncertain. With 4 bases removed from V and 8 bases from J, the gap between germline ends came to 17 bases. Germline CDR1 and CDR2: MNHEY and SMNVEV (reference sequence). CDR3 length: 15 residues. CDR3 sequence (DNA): TGTGCCAGCAGTTCATTTAACAGAATTCGGGAAAAACTGTTTTTT. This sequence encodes CASSSFNRIREKLFF.